The 2 T cell receptor beta chains below all came from one sample that was sequenced in a study of response to subunit inactivated influenza vaccine. TCRdb ran MiXCR on the RT-PCR reads and lists one entry per CDR3 protein. This sample has 550,000 to 800,000 distinct CDR3 sequences; around a sixth occur once, and the top ten carry under 14%. Sequencing used PBMCs from blood, obtained 11 to 12 days after vaccination. Receptors were obtained from a man aged 50 to 60 who received an inactivated influenza vaccine.

This chain connects TRBV10-3 to TRBJ2-1, with D unresolved. Trimming left V 6 bases short and J 6 bases short, with 12 bases between. This CDR3 comprises 13 residues. Germline V gives CDR1 ENHRY, CDR2 SYGVKD. CDR3 coding DNA: TGTGCCATCAGCAAGGGCCCGGTCAATGAGCAGTTCTTC. It encodes CAISKGPVNEQFF.

In its sample, this clonotype was seen a few times. The chain is built from TRBV7-2 and TRBJ2-7; D is ambiguous. The germline V gene has CDR1 SGHTA and CDR2 FQGNSA. Trimming left V 1 base short and J 5 bases short, with 12 bases between. The CDR3 runs 14 residues. CDR3 region: CASSLEGRRDEQYF. CDR3 nucleotides: TGTGCCAGCAGCTTAGAAGGTAGGCGAGACGAGCAGTACTTC.